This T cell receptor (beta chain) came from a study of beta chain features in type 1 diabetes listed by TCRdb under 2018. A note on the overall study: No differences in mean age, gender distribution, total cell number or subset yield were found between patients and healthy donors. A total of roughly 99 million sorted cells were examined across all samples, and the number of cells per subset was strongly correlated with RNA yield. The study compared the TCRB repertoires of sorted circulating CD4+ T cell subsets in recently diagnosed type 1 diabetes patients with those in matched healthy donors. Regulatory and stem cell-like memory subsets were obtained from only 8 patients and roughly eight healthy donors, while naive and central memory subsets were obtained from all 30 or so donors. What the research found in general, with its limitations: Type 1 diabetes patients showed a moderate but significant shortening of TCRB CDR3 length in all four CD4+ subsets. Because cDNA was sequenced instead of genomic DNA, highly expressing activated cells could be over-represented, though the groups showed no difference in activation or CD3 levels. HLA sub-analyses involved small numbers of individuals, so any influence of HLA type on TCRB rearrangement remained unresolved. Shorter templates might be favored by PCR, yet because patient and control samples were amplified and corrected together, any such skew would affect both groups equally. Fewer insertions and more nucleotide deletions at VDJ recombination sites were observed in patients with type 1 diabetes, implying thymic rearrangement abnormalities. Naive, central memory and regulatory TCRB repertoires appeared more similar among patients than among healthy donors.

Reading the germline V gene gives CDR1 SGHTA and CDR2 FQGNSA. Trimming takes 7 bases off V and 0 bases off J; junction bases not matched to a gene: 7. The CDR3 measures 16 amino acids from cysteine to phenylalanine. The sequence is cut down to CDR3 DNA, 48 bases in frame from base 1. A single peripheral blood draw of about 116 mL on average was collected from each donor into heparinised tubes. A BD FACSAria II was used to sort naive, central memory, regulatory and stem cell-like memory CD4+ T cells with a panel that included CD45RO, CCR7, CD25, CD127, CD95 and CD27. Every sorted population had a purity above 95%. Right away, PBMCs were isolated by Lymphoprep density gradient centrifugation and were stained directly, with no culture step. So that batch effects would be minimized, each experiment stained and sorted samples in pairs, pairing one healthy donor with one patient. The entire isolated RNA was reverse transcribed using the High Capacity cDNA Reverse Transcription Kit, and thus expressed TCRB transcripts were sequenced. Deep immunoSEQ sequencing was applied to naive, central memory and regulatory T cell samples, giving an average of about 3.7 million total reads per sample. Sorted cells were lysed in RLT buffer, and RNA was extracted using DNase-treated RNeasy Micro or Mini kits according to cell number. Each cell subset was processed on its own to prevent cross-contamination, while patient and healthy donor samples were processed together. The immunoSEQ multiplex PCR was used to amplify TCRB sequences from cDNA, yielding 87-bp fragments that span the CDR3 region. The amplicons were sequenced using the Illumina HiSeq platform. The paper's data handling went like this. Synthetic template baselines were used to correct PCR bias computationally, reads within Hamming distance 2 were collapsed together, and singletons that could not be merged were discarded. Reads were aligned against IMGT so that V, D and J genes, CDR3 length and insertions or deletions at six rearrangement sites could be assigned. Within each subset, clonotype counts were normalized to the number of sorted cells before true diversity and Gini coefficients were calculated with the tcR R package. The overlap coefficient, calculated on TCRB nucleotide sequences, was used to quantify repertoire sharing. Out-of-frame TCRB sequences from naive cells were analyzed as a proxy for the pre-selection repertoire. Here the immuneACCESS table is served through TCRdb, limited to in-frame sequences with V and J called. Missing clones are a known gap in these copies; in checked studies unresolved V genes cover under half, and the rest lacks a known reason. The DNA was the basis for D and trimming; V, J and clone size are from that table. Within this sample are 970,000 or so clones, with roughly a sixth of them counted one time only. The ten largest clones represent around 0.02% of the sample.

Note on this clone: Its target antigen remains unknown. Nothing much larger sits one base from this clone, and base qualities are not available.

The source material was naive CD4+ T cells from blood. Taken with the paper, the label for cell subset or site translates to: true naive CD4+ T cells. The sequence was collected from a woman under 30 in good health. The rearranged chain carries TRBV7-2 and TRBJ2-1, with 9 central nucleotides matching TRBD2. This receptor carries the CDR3 CASTRRLADSYNEQFF. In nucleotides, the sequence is TGTGCCAGCACCAGGCGACTAGCGGACTCCTACAATGAGCAGTTCTTC.